The clone carrying this T cell receptor (beta chain) was recorded a few times. What it binds is unknown. This sample was included in a study of vaccination and CD4 T cells after COVID-19. Treatment: roughly 11-day PBMC culture with coronavirus spike peptide pools or control peptides (ViraFEST assay). General observations from the study: Convalescent patients showed a median 86.3% of reactive clones that were seen only post-vaccination.

The assay that was used to sequence DNA from cultured CD4+ T cells was the Oncomine TCR Beta short-read assay. TCRdb re-called the PCR reads with MiXCR, one entry per CDR3 protein. The data hold around 13,000 distinct CDR3 sequences, with roughly 44% observed a single time. The CDR3 covers 16 residues. The V gene's germline CDR1 is SGHNT and CDR2 YENEEA. V was shortened by 1 base and J by 2 bases, with 14 bases between the two germline ends. The sequenced sample was CD4+ T cells from blood, cultured in vitro. The sequence was collected from a human donor who had recovered from COVID-19. J is TRBJ2-5 and V is TRBV11-3; D perhaps matches TRBD1 (5 bases). Written as DNA, the CDR3 is TGTGCCAGCAGCTTAGCCAGGGTGTTGGGTCAAGAGACCCAGTACTTC. It translates to CASSLARVLGQETQYF.